This T cell receptor beta chain was captured in a study of shared clonotypes between healthy human individuals. Points from the study as a whole: In this cohort, only blood was sampled, and tissue repertoires likely differ. Among donors, sharing of clonotypes was expected to be affected by sequencing depth.

CDR3 length equals 13 residues. V lost 0 bases to trimming and J lost 12 bases, with 12 bases between them. The V gene's germline CDR1 is SGHTA and CDR2 FQGNSA. Clones were sequenced by immunoSEQ multiplex PCR, and TCRdb holds only the in-frame ones, with some missing. The profile shows approximately 470,000 clones, about 85% of them singletons. This clone turned up a few times. Antigen: not known. Donors included only healthy HIV-negative adults lacking recent acute infections or vaccinations. When samples were unsorted, about 90 million PBMCs were used for genomic DNA. Source material: PBMCs. The chain links TRBV7-2 to TRBJ2-1; TRBD2 might be the D (6 bases). This receptor was identified in a woman aged 40 to 50 in good health. Some clones in this sample may be carry-over from other donors' samples. The CDR3 loop reads CASSLASGEVQFF. The CDR3 DNA follows: TGTGCCAGCAGCTTAGCCTCGGGGGAGGTGCAGTTCTTC.